What follows is one TCR beta chain and its context. Its specific antigen is unknown. Base quality data are lacking; no much larger clone is found one base away. The entry originates in a study of blood T cell repertoires in COVID-19 (TCRdb year 2020). For the study in its entirety: The collaborator samples originated in the United States, Italy and Spain and spanned the acute and convalescent phases of COVID-19. The material from the prospective study consisted of cDNA or gDNA derived from T cells, B-cell-depleted T cells, or PBMCs. HLA class I and class II types, where available, came from metadata supplied by the sample provider rather than from assay-based typing. The sample metadata nearly always contained a de-identified subject ID, COVID-19 status, age in years and sex. The dataset comprised deeply sampled blood TCRbeta repertoires from subjects exposed to, actively infected with, or recovered from COVID-19. A freely available public database, intended as a resource for researchers studying the immune response to SARS-CoV-2, is where the repertoires were released. The samples were drawn from the first 160 participants of the ongoing ImmuneRACE study and from 950 to 1,500 subjects provided by 6 global collaborators. Overall study outcomes, separate from this receptor: The quantity of clinical and demographic metadata differed by source and by participant and was supplied without curation.

One collaborating source in Seattle enrolled patients during active infection and followed them longitudinally through the course of disease. Collaborating institutions collected whole blood in K2EDTA tubes following their own protocols. For TCRbeta analysis, collaborators shipped samples in one of three forms: frozen whole blood, isolated PBMCs, or DNA extracted from either of those sample types. The immunoSEQ Assay, a bias-controlled multiplex PCR, was used to amplify TCRbeta CDR3 regions from genomic DNA. In the source study's methods: The number of nucleated cells in each sample was estimated by amplification of reference gene primers within the assay. Sequence reads were collapsed and filtered to measure the absolute abundance of every unique TCRbeta CDR3 rearrangement. Productive Simpson clonality was computed per sample as the square root of Simpson's diversity index over productive rearrangements. Here the immuneACCESS table is served through TCRdb, limited to in-frame sequences with V and J called. Missing clones are a known gap in these copies; in checked studies unresolved V genes cover under half, and the rest lacks a known reason. That table furnishes V, J and clone size, whereas the DNA furnished D and trimming. The table for this sample lists roughly 320,000 clones; 70% to 90% of them were counted only once. Roughly 6% of the sample is in the top ten clones.

The germline ends are 21 bases apart after V is trimmed by 6 bases and J by 6 bases. There are 15 amino acids in the CDR3, from cysteine to phenylalanine inclusive. Just the 45-base CDR3 DNA is kept, in frame starting at base 1. CDR1 and CDR2, per the germline V gene (reference sequence), are SEHNR and FQNEAQ. The sample taken for sequencing was peripheral blood. The sequence is built from TRBV7-9 and TRBJ2-7; the D gene is possibly TRBD2, with 6 bases matching. The clonotype was recovered from a woman between 50 and 59 years old with COVID-19, enrolled during active disease. The encoded CDR3 is CASSAGRTIGGEQYF. In nucleotides, the sequence is TGTGCCAGCAGTGCCGGGAGAACTATCGGGGGCGAGCAGTACTTC. The full variable domain, completed from the reference TRBV7-9 and TRBJ2-7 proteins outside the CDR3, reads DTGVSQNPRHKITKRGQNVTFRCDPISEHNRLYWYRQTLGQGPEFLTYFQNEAQLEKSRLLSDRFSAERPKGSFSTLEIQRTEQGDSAMYLCASSAGRTIGGEQYFGPGTRLTVT.